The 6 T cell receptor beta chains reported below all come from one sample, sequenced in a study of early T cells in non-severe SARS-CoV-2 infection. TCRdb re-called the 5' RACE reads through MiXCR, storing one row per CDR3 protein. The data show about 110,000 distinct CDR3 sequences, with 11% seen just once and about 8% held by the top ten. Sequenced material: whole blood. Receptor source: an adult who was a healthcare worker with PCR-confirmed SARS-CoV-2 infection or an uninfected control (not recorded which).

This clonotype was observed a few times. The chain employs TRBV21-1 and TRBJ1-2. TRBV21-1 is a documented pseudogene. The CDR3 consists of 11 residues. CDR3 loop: CASSKKCGYTF. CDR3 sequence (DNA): TGTGCCAGCAGCAAAAAGTGTGGCTACACCTTC.

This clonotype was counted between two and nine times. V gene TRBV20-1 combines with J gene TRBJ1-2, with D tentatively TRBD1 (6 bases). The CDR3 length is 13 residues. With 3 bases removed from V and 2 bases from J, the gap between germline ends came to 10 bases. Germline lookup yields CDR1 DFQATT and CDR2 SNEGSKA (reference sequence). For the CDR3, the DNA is TGCAGTGCTAGGGAGACAGGAAACTATGGCTACACCTTC. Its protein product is CSARETGNYGYTF.

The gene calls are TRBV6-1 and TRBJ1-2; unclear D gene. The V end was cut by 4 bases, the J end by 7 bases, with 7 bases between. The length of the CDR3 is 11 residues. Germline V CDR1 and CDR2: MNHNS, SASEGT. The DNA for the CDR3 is TGTGCCAGCAGTGCCTCCTTTGGCTACACCTTC. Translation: CASSASFGYTF.

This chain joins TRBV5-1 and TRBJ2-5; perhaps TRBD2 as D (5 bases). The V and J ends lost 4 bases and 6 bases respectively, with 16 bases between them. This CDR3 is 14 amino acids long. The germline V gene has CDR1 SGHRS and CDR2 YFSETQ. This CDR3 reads CASSGRAGEQTQYF. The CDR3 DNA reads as TGCGCCAGCAGCGGACGGGCCGGGGAGCAGACCCAGTACTTC.

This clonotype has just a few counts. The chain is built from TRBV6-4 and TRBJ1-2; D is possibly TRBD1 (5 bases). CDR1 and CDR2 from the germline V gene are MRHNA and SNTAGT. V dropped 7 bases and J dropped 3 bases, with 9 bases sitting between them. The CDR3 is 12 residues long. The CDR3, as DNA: TGTGCCAGCATCGGGACTGACTATGGCTACACCTTC. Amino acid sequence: CASIGTDYGYTF.

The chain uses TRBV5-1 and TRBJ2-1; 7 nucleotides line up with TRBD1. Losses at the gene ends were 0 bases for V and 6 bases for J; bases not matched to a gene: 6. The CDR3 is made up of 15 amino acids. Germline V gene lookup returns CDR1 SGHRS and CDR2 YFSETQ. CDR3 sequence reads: CASSLDGTDINEQFF. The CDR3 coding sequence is TGCGCCAGCAGCTTGGATGGGACAGACATCAATGAGCAGTTCTTC.